Detailed here is one T cell receptor (beta chain). The antigen is not known. The data belong to a study of T cell responses to AZD1222 COVID-19 vaccine. Study as a whole: The study pooled second doses at about 4 or about 12 weeks.

Clones were read by immunoSEQ multiplex PCR, and TCRdb kept only the in-frame ones, dropping some. The sample lists around 260,000 clones; over 90% were seen once. CDR3 length: 16 residues. CDR1 is SGHAT, CDR2 FQNNGV, per germline. Germline trimming cut 5 bases from V and 4 bases from J; bases unmatched to any gene: 10. Study-wide results and limits: Spike was spanned by vaccine-associated CD4 TCRs, which were dominant at 160-218 and 743-854.

The receptor's source is an adult in good health. The chain has TRBV11-2 and TRBJ2-5; 10 positions agree with TRBD2. This specimen was peripheral blood, taken on day 0 of AZD1222 vaccination. CDR3 DNA sequence: TGTGCCAGCAGCAAGAGGCTAGCGGGAGTAGGAGAGACCCAGTACTTC. It translates to CASSKRLAGVGETQYF. The whole variable domain, filled in from reference TRBV11-2 and TRBJ2-5, reads EAGVAQSPRYKIIEKRQSVAFWCNPISGHATLYWYQQILGQGPKLLIQFQNNGVVDDSQLPKDRFSAERLKGVDSTLKIQPAKLEDSAVYLCASSKRLAGVGETQYFGPGTRLLVL.